Each of the 29 T cell receptor beta chains below was sequenced from the same sample in a study of CD8+ T cells in alopecia areata. Sequencing used cDNA as its template, made by extracting RNA and reverse transcribing it. Assay: immunoSEQ multiplex PCR; the TCRdb copy retains only in-frame clones and omits some. In the table there are some 130,000 clones, less than 70% of which are singletons. The treatment here: oral pan-JAK inhibitor, 5-10 mg twice daily. The source material was CD8+ T cells sorted from blood, sampled at week 4, from a patient treated with tofacitinib. These receptor sequences come from a human donor with alopecia areata.

This clone was seen only a few times. V gene TRBV9 combines with J gene TRBJ2-4; D remains unclear. The CDR3 is 14 residues long. The V gene's germline CDR1 is SGDLS and CDR2 YYNGEE. V gave up 0 bases and J gave up 1 base, with 5 bases separating them. CDR3 coding DNA: TGTGCCAGCAGCGTAGGGACGGCCAAAAACATTCAGTACTTC. As protein: CASSVGTAKNIQYF.

This chain joins TRBV2 and TRBJ2-1, with 9 nucleotides matching TRBD2. V lost 6 bases, J lost 3 bases, and 6 bases stayed unmatched. Germline CDR1 SNHLY, CDR2 FYNNEI. The CDR3 extends over 15 amino acids. The CDR3 bases are TGTGCCAGCAGCGAGGGACTAGCTAGCTACAATGAGCAGTTCTTC. It codes for CASSEGLASYNEQFF. Filled out from reference TRBV2 and TRBJ2-1, the complete variable domain reads EPEVTQTPSHQVTQMGQEVILRCVPISNHLYFYWYRQILGQKVEFLVSFYNNEISEKSEIFDDQFSVERPDGSNFTLKIRSTKLEDSAMYFCASSEGLASYNEQFFGPGTRLTVL.

V is TRBV6-1 and J is TRBJ2-7, with TRBD1 matching 7 bases. Unmatched junction bases numbered 9, after V lost 1 base and J lost 3 bases. Germline V gene data show CDR1 as MNHNS and CDR2 as SASEGT. The CDR3 covers 16 residues. CDR3 nucleotides: TGTGCCAGCAGTGAAGGAGGGACAGATCTTCACTACGAGCAGTACTTC. Translating gives CASSEGGTDLHYEQYF.

The rearrangement links TRBV11-2 to TRBJ2-7; no reliable D call. V dropped 2 bases and J dropped 1 base, with 6 bases sitting between them. The CDR3 has 13 amino acids. Germline V CDR1 and CDR2: SGHAT, FQNNGV. The CDR3 protein is CASSLWVSYEQYF. The DNA of the CDR3 is TGTGCCAGCAGCTTATGGGTTTCCTACGAGCAGTACTTC.

The J gene is TRBJ1-2, the V gene TRBV7-9; no definite D call. There are 17 residues in the CDR3. The germline V and J ends were trimmed by 5 bases and 4 bases, with 23 bases remaining between them. CDR1 is SEHNR and CDR2 is FQNEAQ in the germline V gene (reference sequence). The CDR3, as DNA: TGTGCCAGCAGCAGCACCCCCGGCGGGCGGGTGCCCTATGGCTACACCTTC. It specifies CASSSTPGGRVPYGYTF.

The CDR3 loop is CASSEPPITGYVSPQHF. The CDR3 nucleotides are TGTGCCAGCAGTGAACCGCCAATCACAGGGTATGTTTCGCCCCAGCATTTT. The rearrangement uses TRBV6-1 and TRBJ1-5; TRBD1 might be the D (6 bases). The germline gives CDR1 MNHNS, CDR2 SASEGT. This CDR3 is 17 amino acids long. The ends were cut back, 2 bases at V and 9 bases at J, with 23 bases in the middle.

In its sample, this clone was seen a few times. This sequence joins TRBV13 and TRBJ1-2, with D tentatively TRBD1 (5 bases). Trimming removed 6 bases from V and 2 bases from J, with 10 bases in between. This CDR3 contains 13 residues. Germline assignment: CDR1 PRHDT and CDR2 FYEKMQ (reference sequence). CDR3 sequence (DNA): TGTGCCAGCAGAGGGGAAACCAACTATGGCTACACCTTC. It translates to CASRGETNYGYTF.

Sample share makes this clone medium-sized. The chain combines TRBV27 with TRBJ2-1, with no clear D. The CDR3 runs 13 residues. The germline V gene encodes CDR1 MNHEY and CDR2 SMNVEV (reference sequence). Trimming took 8 bases from V and 4 from J, leaving 12 bases between them. This chain's CDR3 is CASSESQYNEQFF. The CDR3 coding sequence is TGTGCCAGCTCCGAATCTCAATACAATGAGCAGTTCTTC.

This clone was observed a few times. This chain uses TRBV9 with TRBJ2-1; no firm D call. Germline V gene lookup returns CDR1 SGDLS and CDR2 YYNGEE. V was shortened by 4 bases and J by 5 bases, with 4 bases between the two germline ends. CDR3 length: 11 residues. This CDR3 is CASSLDNEQFF. As DNA, the CDR3 is TGTGCCAGCAGCCTAGACAATGAGCAGTTCTTC.

This clone was recorded once. This chain uses TRBV5-1 with TRBJ2-1; D remains unclear. In germline, CDR1 is SGHRS, CDR2 YFSETQ. The CDR3 is 17 residues long. V lost 6 bases, J lost 0 bases, and 19 bases lay in between. The DNA for the CDR3 is TGCGCCAGCACAGCCTCGGTTGGGCCCAACTCCTACAATGAGCAGTTCTTC. This encodes CASTASVGPNSYNEQFF.

This clone was picked up many times. The gene calls are TRBV6-4 and TRBJ1-6; 12 bases align to TRBD1. Trimming removed 0 bases from V and 9 bases from J; junction bases left unmatched: 0. The CDR3 extends over 15 amino acids. The germline V gene has CDR1 MRHNA and CDR2 SNTAGT. The CDR3 is CASSDSGQGASPLHF. The CDR3 DNA sequence: TGTGCCAGCAGTGACTCGGGACAGGGGGCTTCACCCCTCCACTTT.

As for this clone: Other DNA sequences in the sample encode the same CDR3. V is TRBV29-1 and J is TRBJ2-5; no firm D call. This CDR3 spans 13 amino acids. CDR1 is SQVTM, CDR2 ANQGSEA, per germline. V lost 1 base and J lost 0, with 6 bases in between. CDR3 nucleotides: TGCAGCGTTGAAGGACAAAACCAAGAGACCCAGTACTTC. Encoded protein: CSVEGQNQETQYF.

This clone turned up a few times. The V and J genes are TRBV7-9 and TRBJ2-7, with 7 bases that match TRBD1. This CDR3 is built from 14 residues. Germline trimming cut 4 bases from V and 2 bases from J; bases unmatched to any gene: 5. Germline V gene sequence: CDR1 SEHNR, CDR2 FQNEAQ (reference sequence). CDR3 sequence reads: CASSSSGQPYEQYF. The CDR3 DNA sequence: TGTGCCAGCAGCTCCTCGGGACAGCCCTACGAGCAGTACTTC. Full variable domain (remainder filled in from reference TRBV7-9 and TRBJ2-7): DTGVSQNPRHKITKRGQNVTFRCDPISEHNRLYWYRQTLGQGPEFLTYFQNEAQLEKSRLLSDRFSAERPKGSFSTLEIQRTEQGDSAMYLCASSSSGQPYEQYFGPGTRLTVT.

The chain carries TRBV2 and TRBJ2-2, with D possibly matching TRBD2 (6 bases). V shed 4 bases and J shed 6 bases, with 18 bases lying between them. Germline CDR1 and CDR2: SNHLY and FYNNEI. The CDR3 is made up of 16 amino acids. As DNA, the CDR3 is TGTGCCAGCAGTGTGGAGGGTCGTCAAGTGGCCGGGGAGCTGTTTTTT. Amino acid sequence: CASSVEGRQVAGELFF.

This rearrangement joins TRBV7-9 to TRBJ2-1; D is possibly TRBD1 (6 bases). The CDR3 totals 15 residues. Per germline, CDR1 SEHNR and CDR2 FQNEAQ (reference sequence). V was pared by 6 bases and J by 8 bases, with 20 bases between. CDR3 residues: CASSLFWGREYEQFF. For the CDR3, the DNA is TGTGCCAGCAGTCTCTTTTGGGGGCGCGAATATGAGCAGTTCTTC.

This clone was counted between two and nine times. One base away lies a much larger clone, so this may be a sequencing read error. The chain employs TRBV10-3 and TRBJ2-6; D unclear. The CDR3 has 14 residues. Germline V CDR1 and CDR2: ENHRY, SYGVKD. The CDR3 nucleotides are TGTGCCAGCAGTTACAACTCTGGGGCCAACGTCCTGACTTTC. It encodes CASSYNSGANVLTF.

This CDR3 reads CASTARTGSNQPQHF. The CDR3 DNA follows: TGTGCCAGCACCGCGCGGACAGGGTCTAATCAGCCCCAGCATTTT. The gene calls are TRBV27 and TRBJ1-5, with 8 bases lining up with TRBD1. CDR1 MNHEY and CDR2 SMNVEV come from the germline V gene (reference sequence). The length of the CDR3 is 15 residues. V lost 7 bases, J lost 4 bases, and 9 bases stayed unmatched.

This clone showed up just a few times. V usage is TRBV5-8 and J usage is TRBJ2-2; no clear D gene. V was pared by 5 bases and J by 1 base, with 12 bases between. Germline-derived CDR1 and CDR2 are SGHTS and YDEGEE. The CDR3 is made up of 15 amino acids. The CDR3 protein is CASSYKSVNTGELFF. DNA for the CDR3: TGTGCCAGCAGTTATAAATCAGTGAACACCGGGGAGCTGTTTTTT.

This clone was seen only a few times. The chain joins TRBV6-6 to TRBJ2-1, with no clear D. Trimming pared 6 bases from V and 5 bases from J, leaving 8 bases between. This CDR3 is 12 amino acids long. The germline CDR1 and CDR2 sequences are MNHNY and SVGAGI (reference sequence). CDR3 sequence: CASSLTNNEQFF. The CDR3 nucleotides read TGTGCCAGCAGCCTGACAAACAATGAGCAGTTCTTC.

The V gene is TRBV30, the J gene TRBJ1-1; D uncertain. The CDR3 totals 12 residues. The germline CDR1 and CDR2 sequences are GTSNPN and SVGIG (reference sequence). Trimming removed 5 bases at V and 1 base at J, with 8 bases between. CDR3 sequence (DNA): TGTGCCTGGGGCCTTTCGAACACTGAAGCTTTCTTT. Translation: CAWGLSNTEAFF.

This clone was recorded only once. The J gene is TRBJ2-7, the V gene TRBV5-6; the D call may be TRBD1 or TRBD2 (5 bases each). The CDR3 covers 17 residues. Per the germline V gene, CDR1 is SGHDT and CDR2 is YYEEEE. V was pared by 4 bases and J by 4 bases, with 24 bases between. The CDR3 is CASSRVRDPPDDYEQYF. CDR3 DNA sequence: TGTGCCAGCAGCAGAGTCCGGGACCCCCCAGACGATTACGAGCAGTACTTC. The full variable domain, with the rest looked up from reference TRBV5-6 and TRBJ2-7, is DAGVTQSPTHLIKTRGQQVTLRCSPKSGHDTVSWYQQALGQGPQFIFQYYEEEERQRGNFPDRFSGHQFPNYSSELNVNALLLGDSALYLCASSRVRDPPDDYEQYFGPGTRLTVT.

This clone was counted only a few times. V gene TRBV15 combines with J gene TRBJ1-1; D is ambiguous. There are 18 residues in the CDR3. V lost 0 bases, J lost 2 bases, and 19 bases lay in between. Germline lookup yields CDR1 LNHNV and CDR2 YYDKDF (reference sequence). The CDR3 DNA is TGTGCCACCAGCAGAGATCCAATTTTTCGCCAGGACAACACTGAAGCTTTCTTT. This gives the protein CATSRDPIFRQDNTEAFF.

The V call is TRBV7-9, the J call TRBJ2-3, with 9 positions matching TRBD2. V lost 0 bases and J lost 5; bases outside the gene matches: 9. The CDR3 loop spans 17 amino acids. Germline V CDR1 and CDR2: SEHNR, FQNEAQ (reference sequence). This chain's CDR3 is CASSLALGGGALDTQYF. The CDR3 DNA reads TGTGCCAGCAGCTTAGCGCTCGGCGGGGGGGCCTTAGATACGCAGTATTTT.

The V and J genes are TRBV5-1 and TRBJ2-3; 8 nucleotides line up with TRBD1. This CDR3 is built from 16 residues. Looked up from germline, CDR1 is SGHRS and CDR2 is YFSETQ. Losses at the gene ends were 0 bases for V and 4 bases for J; bases not matched to a gene: 7. The CDR3 bases are TGCGCCAGCAGCTTGGTCCAGGGGGCGGACGCAGATACGCAGTATTTT. It yields the protein CASSLVQGADADTQYF.

On this clone: A read error is possible here, since a much larger clone lies one base away. The rearrangement uses TRBV4-1 and TRBJ2-2; 10 bases match TRBD2. The CDR3 length is 15 residues. J gave up 3 bases and V 2 bases, and 0 bases lay outside the gene matches. Germline V gives CDR1 MGHRA, CDR2 YSYEKL. The CDR3 DNA sequence: TGCGCCAGCAGCCAACTAGCGGGGGACACCGGGGAGCTGTTTTTT. Protein sequence: CASSQLAGDTGELFF.

This clone was detected only a few times. V gene TRBV11-2 combines with J gene TRBJ2-1, with D perhaps matching TRBD1 or TRBD2 (6 bases each). Germline lookup yields CDR1 SGHAT and CDR2 FQNNGV. This CDR3 has 14 residues. The ends were cut back, 1 base at V and 4 bases at J, with 8 bases in the middle. This CDR3 is CASSLGGAYNEQFF. The CDR3, as DNA: TGTGCCAGCAGCTTAGGGGGGGCATACAATGAGCAGTTCTTC.

The gene calls are TRBV6-1 and TRBJ1-5; 8 bases are a match to TRBD1. V lost 1 base to trimming and J lost 7 bases; unmatched junction nucleotides: 12. This CDR3 has 17 residues. Germline loops: CDR1 MNHNS, CDR2 SASEGT. The CDR3 DNA reads as TGTGCCAGCAGTGAAGGGGACAGGCCCGGTTTGGACCAGCCCCAGCATTTT. Protein sequence: CASSEGDRPGLDQPQHF.

The chain has TRBV13 and TRBJ1-6; TRBD1 agrees at 7 bases. CDR1 is PRHDT and CDR2 is FYEKMQ in the germline V gene (reference sequence). Trimming cost V 4 bases and J 8 bases; bases outside gene matches: 8. The CDR3 spans 15 residues. CDR3 in DNA: TGTGCCAGCAGCTCTCGGGGACAGCCCTATTCACCCCTCCACTTT. Residues: CASSSRGQPYSPLHF.

The genes are TRBV7-9 and TRBJ1-1; TRBD1 aligns across 8 bases. With V trimmed by 5 bases and J by 7 bases, 6 bases remained unmatched. The germline CDR1 and CDR2 sequences are SEHNR and FQNEAQ (reference sequence). The CDR3 sequence is 13 residues long. CDR3 sequence reads: CASSQGAEIEAFF. As DNA, the CDR3 is TGTGCCAGCAGCCAGGGGGCTGAGATTGAAGCTTTCTTT.